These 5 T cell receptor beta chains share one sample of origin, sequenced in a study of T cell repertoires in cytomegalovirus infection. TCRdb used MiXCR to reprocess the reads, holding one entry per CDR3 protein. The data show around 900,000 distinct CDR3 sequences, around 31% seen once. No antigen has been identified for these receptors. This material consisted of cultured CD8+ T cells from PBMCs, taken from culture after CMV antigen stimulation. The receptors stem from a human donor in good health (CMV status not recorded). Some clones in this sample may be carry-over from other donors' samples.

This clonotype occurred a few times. The DNA for the CDR3 is TGTGCCAGCAGCCCTGGACTAGCGGGGAGTTACAATGAGCAGTTCTTC. Its translation: CASSPGLAGSYNEQFF. The gene calls are TRBV5-4 and TRBJ2-1, with 12 bases matching TRBD2. CDR3 size: 16 residues. CDR1 and CDR2 (germline): SGHNT, YYREEE (reference sequence). J gave up 4 bases and V 4 bases, and 6 bases lay outside the gene matches.

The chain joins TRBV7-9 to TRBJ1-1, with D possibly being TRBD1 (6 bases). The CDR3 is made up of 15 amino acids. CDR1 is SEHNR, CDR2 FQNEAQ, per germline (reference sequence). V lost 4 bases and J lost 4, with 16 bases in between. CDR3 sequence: CASSWGGGHGTEAFF. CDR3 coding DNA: TGTGCCAGCAGCTGGGGGGGGGGGCACGGCACTGAAGCTTTCTTT.

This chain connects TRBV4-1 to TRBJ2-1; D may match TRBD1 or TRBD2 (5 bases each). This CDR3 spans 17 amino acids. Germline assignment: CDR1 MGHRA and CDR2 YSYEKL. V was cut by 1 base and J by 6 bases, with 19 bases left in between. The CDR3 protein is CASSQVTDSEGCNEQFF. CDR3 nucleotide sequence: TGCGCCAGCAGCCAAGTGACCGACAGCGAGGGGTGCAATGAGCAGTTCTTC.

For the CDR3, the DNA is TGTGCCAGCAGTCCGGGGGCTAGGTGGCCAGATACGCAGTATTTT. Protein sequence: CASSPGARWPDTQYF. V is TRBV2 and J is TRBJ2-3; D is perhaps TRBD1 or TRBD2 (6 bases each). Between the trimmed V and J ends, which lost 5 bases and 4 bases, there was a span of 16 bases. The CDR3 contains 15 residues. In germline, CDR1 is SNHLY, CDR2 FYNNEI.

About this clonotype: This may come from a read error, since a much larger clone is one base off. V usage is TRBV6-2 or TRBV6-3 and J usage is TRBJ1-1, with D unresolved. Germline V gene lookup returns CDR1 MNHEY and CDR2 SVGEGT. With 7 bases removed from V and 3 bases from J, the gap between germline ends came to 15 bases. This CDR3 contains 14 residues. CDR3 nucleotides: TGTGCCAGCATTTTTGGGCGGAGTGACACTGAAGCTTTCTTT. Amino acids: CASIFGRSDTEAFF.